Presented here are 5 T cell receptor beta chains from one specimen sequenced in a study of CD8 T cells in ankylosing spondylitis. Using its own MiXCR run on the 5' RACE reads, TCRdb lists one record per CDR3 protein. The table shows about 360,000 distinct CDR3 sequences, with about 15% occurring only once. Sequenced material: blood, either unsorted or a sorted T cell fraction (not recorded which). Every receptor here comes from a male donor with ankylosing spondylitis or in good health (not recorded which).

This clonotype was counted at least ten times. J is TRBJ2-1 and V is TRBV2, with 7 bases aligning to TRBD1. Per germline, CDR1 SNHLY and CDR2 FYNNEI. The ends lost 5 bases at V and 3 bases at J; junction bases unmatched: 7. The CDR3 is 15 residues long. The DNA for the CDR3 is TGTGCCAGCAGTCAACAGGGGCGTCGCTACAATGAGCAGTTCTTC. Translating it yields CASSQQGRRYNEQFF.

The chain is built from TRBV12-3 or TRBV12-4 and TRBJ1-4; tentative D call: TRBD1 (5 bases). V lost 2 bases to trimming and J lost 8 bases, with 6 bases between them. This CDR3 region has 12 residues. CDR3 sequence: CASSLQGEKLFF. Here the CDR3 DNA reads TGTGCCAGCAGTTTACAGGGAGAAAAACTGTTTTTT.

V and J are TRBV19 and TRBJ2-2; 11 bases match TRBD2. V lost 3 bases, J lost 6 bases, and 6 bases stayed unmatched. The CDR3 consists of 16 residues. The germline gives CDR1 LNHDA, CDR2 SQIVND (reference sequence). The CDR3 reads CASSIPGTSGAGELFF. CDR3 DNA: TGTGCCAGTAGTATCCCCGGGACTAGCGGTGCCGGGGAGCTGTTTTTT.

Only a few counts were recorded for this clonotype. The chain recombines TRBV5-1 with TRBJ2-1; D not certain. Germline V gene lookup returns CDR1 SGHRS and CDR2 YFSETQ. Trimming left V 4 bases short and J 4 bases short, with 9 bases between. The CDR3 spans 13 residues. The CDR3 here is CASSVHAYNEQFF. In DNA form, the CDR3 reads TGCGCCAGCAGCGTCCACGCTTACAATGAGCAGTTCTTC.

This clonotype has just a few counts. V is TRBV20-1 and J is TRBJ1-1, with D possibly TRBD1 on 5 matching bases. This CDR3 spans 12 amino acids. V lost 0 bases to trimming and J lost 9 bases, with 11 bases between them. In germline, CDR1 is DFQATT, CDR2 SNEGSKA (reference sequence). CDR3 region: CSAREQGAQAFF. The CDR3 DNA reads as TGCAGTGCTAGAGAGCAGGGAGCACAAGCTTTCTTT.